The next 15 T cell receptor beta chains were all read from a single sample in a study of graft-versus-host responses after intestinal transplantation. For these receptors, no antigen is known. Profiling relied on immunoSEQ multiplex PCR, and the TCRdb table lists in-frame clones only, not all of them. The data hold some 88,000 clones, with about 93% observed a single time. The input for sequencing was unstimulated CD8+ T cells sorted from spleen or lymph node cells, taken before intestinal transplant. The receptors originated from a human donor who received an intestinal transplant.

The CDR3 loop is CASRGDRNTEAFF. The CDR3 DNA reads TGTGCCAGCAGAGGAGACAGGAACACTGAAGCTTTCTTT. The chain employs TRBV7-9 and TRBJ1-1, with D maybe TRBD1 (5 bases). CDR1 and CDR2 from the germline V gene are SEHNR and FQNEAQ (reference sequence). V dropped 6 bases and J dropped 1 base, with 9 bases sitting between them. CDR3 length: 13 residues.

The gene calls are TRBV27 and TRBJ2-1; a weak D match, TRBD1 (6 bases). V was clipped by 6 bases and J by 0 bases, with 9 bases between them. This CDR3 comprises 14 residues. Germline CDR1 is MNHEY and CDR2 is SMNVEV (reference sequence). CDR3 coding DNA: TGTGCCAGCAGGGAAGGGGGCTCCTACAATGAGCAGTTCTTC. Amino acid sequence: CASREGGSYNEQFF.

The rearrangement links TRBV14 to TRBJ1-2; a possible D gene is TRBD1 (6 bases). Looked up from germline, CDR1 is SGHDN and CDR2 is FVKESK. The CDR3 sequence is 13 residues long. Trimming took off 5 bases at V and 5 bases at J, with 12 bases between the two ends. The CDR3 region is CASSRHRAYGYTF. CDR3 DNA sequence: TGTGCCAGCAGCAGACACAGGGCTTATGGCTACACCTTC.

The chain uses TRBV2 and TRBJ2-1; no reliable D call. The germline gives CDR1 SNHLY, CDR2 FYNNEI. Trimming cost V 6 bases and J 2 bases, with 8 bases left between them. The CDR3 runs to 13 residues. This CDR3 is CASSEPAYNEQFF. The DNA of the CDR3 is TGTGCCAGCAGCGAACCAGCCTACAATGAGCAGTTCTTC.

The CDR3 region has the DNA TGTGCCAGCAGCTTTGGTAATAGCGGGGTAGTAGATACGCAGTATTTT. The encoded protein is CASSFGNSGVVDTQYF. The chain recombines TRBV5-6 with TRBJ2-3; TRBD2 matches 8 bases. CDR3 size: 16 residues. Germline trimming cut 2 bases from V and 5 bases from J; bases unmatched to any gene: 10. The V gene's germline CDR1 is SGHDT and CDR2 YYEEEE.

This sequence joins TRBV10-3 and TRBJ2-7; 7 bases line up with TRBD1. Germline V gene sequence: CDR1 ENHRY, CDR2 SYGVKD. Trimming cost V 6 bases and J 2 bases; bases outside gene matches: 7. This CDR3 comprises 14 residues. The CDR3 DNA reads TGTGCCATCAGGGTTGAGGACAGGCCCTACGAGCAGTACTTC. This sequence encodes CAIRVEDRPYEQYF.

This CDR3 reads CAWEGQGAQTYYGYTF. CDR3 coding DNA: TGTGCCTGGGAGGGACAGGGGGCGCAAACTTACTATGGCTACACCTTC. The chain employs TRBV30 and TRBJ1-2; 12 positions agree with TRBD1. Germline V gene data show CDR1 as GTSNPN and CDR2 as SVGIG (reference sequence). V was pared by 5 bases and J by 3 bases, with 10 bases of the junction left unmatched. The CDR3 covers 16 residues.

The rearrangement joins TRBV27 to TRBJ2-1; 7 nucleotides align to TRBD2. The germline V gene encodes CDR1 MNHEY and CDR2 SMNVEV (reference sequence). The CDR3 loop spans 14 amino acids. Trimming removed 5 bases from V and 7 bases from J; junction bases left unmatched: 8. CDR3: CASSRGGGRNEQFF. CDR3 in DNA: TGTGCCAGCAGTCGGGGCGGGGGTAGAAATGAGCAGTTCTTC.

V usage is TRBV29-1 and J usage is TRBJ2-3; 7 bases line up with TRBD2. CDR1 is SQVTM, CDR2 ANQGSEA, per germline. The CDR3 contains 15 residues. Losses at the gene ends were 1 base for V and 3 bases for J; bases not matched to a gene: 7. CDR3 sequence: CSVEGSGEETDTQYF. The CDR3 DNA reads TGCAGCGTTGAAGGAAGCGGGGAAGAAACAGATACGCAGTATTTT.

The chain recombines TRBV27 with TRBJ1-1; D gene ambiguous. Looked up from germline, CDR1 is MNHEY and CDR2 is SMNVEV (reference sequence). Trimming shortened V by 2 bases and J by 1 base, and 5 bases separated the two germline ends. The CDR3 extends over 13 amino acids. Here the CDR3 reads CASSLRGNTEAFF. CDR3 nucleotides: TGTGCCAGCAGTTTACGAGGGAACACTGAAGCTTTCTTT.

This chain links TRBV4-3 with TRBJ2-2; 8 positions agree with TRBD2. Trimming at V came to 3 bases and at J to 5 bases, leaving 2 bases not matched to a gene. The CDR3 is 14 residues long. Per germline, CDR1 LGHNA and CDR2 YSLEER. CDR3 nucleotide sequence: TGCGCCAGCAGCCAGGGCGGGGGGACCGGGGAGCTGTTTTTT. The encoded protein is CASSQGGGTGELFF.

V usage is TRBV11-2 and J usage is TRBJ2-7; 10 bases match TRBD1. This CDR3 region has 14 residues. J lost 6 bases, V lost 7 bases, and 9 bases had no gene match. Per germline, CDR1 SGHAT and CDR2 FQNNGV. The CDR3, as DNA: TGTGCCAGCATGGTCGGGACAGGGGTTTTCGAGCAGTACTTC. Amino acid sequence: CASMVGTGVFEQYF.

The V and J genes are TRBV19 and TRBJ2-2, with unresolved D. Germline CDR1 LNHDA, CDR2 SQIVND (reference sequence). The CDR3 totals 13 residues. The ends were cut back, 8 bases at V and 0 bases at J, with 7 bases in the middle. This chain's CDR3 is CASAAANTGELFF. The CDR3 bases are TGTGCCAGTGCGGCAGCGAACACCGGGGAGCTGTTTTTT.

This chain joins TRBV7-2 and TRBJ1-4, with a tentative D call TRBD1 (6 bases). The V end was cut by 5 bases, the J end by 0 bases, with 19 bases between. Germline-derived CDR1 and CDR2 are SGHTA and FQGNSA. This CDR3 spans 18 amino acids. The CDR3 DNA reads as TGTGCCAGCAGCCACAAAAACCGGACAGCGGCAACTAATGAAAAACTGTTTTTT. It encodes CASSHKNRTAATNEKLFF.

This clone was picked up one time. The chain joins TRBV11-3 to TRBJ1-1; D is possibly TRBD1 (5 bases). Germline CDR1 is SGHNT and CDR2 is YENEEA. Trimming pared 8 bases from V and 7 bases from J, leaving 11 bases between. The CDR3 consists of 11 residues. As DNA, the CDR3 is TGTGCCAGCTTCGGGGGTGGTGAAGCTTTCTTT. Amino acids: CASFGGGEAFF.